This TCR beta chain was documented in a study of response to subunit inactivated influenza vaccine (dated by TCRdb to between 2017 and 2018). Background on the whole study: Deep quantitative profiling of the T cell receptor repertoire was used in the study to follow responses to a trivalent subunit inactivated influenza vaccine.

Trimming removed 5 bases from V and 1 base from J; the gene matches leave 7 bases unexplained. From cysteine to phenylalanine, the CDR3 is 16 amino acids long. Only the CDR3 DNA stays, 48 bases, in frame from base 1. CDR1 and CDR2 are drawn from the germline V gene: SGHAT, FQNNGV. The library relied on RT-PCR. Sequencer: Illumina HiSeq 2500. The raw public reads went through TCRdb reprocessing: fastp at Q25, MiXCR clone calling, in-frame beta chains kept. Each entry is one CDR3 protein sequence, shown with its most common DNA and genes. This sample is represented by around 710,000 distinct CDR3 sequences; about 15% of them were singletons. The ten most abundant clones make up around 6.5% of the sample. This clonotype was detected a few times. Its recognized antigen is unknown. It has no much larger one-base neighbor in the sample; base qualities were not kept. General findings and caveats noted by the study authors: The authors proposed that each seasonal influenza vaccination may bring in only a limited number of new T cells.

The input for sequencing was PBMCs from blood, taken 14 to 15 days before vaccination. The chain is encoded by TRBV11-2 joined to TRBJ2-7; 11 bases in the middle match TRBD2. This sequence originates from a man aged 45-60 years who received an inactivated influenza vaccine. Donor details come from another sample of the same person, matched by shared clones. The CDR3 region reads CASSAVAGGKSYEQYF. The nucleotide sequence reads TGTGCCAGCAGCGCAGTAGCGGGAGGGAAATCCTACGAGCAGTACTTC.